This T cell receptor beta chain came from a study of T-cell memory formation after mild COVID-19. Turning to the study itself: Clusters were largely donor specific.

From germline, CDR1 is SGHRS and CDR2 YFSETQ. This CDR3 has 15 residues. The ends were cut back, 4 bases at V and 5 bases at J, with 18 bases in the middle. Concerning this clonotype: Its antigen is currently unknown.

TCR alpha and TCR beta cDNA libraries carrying sample barcodes and UMIs were produced by 5'RACE using constant-segment primers. Using its own MiXCR run on the 5' RACE reads, TCRdb lists one record per CDR3 protein. The repertoire holds roughly 170,000 distinct CDR3 sequences, roughly 20% seen once, with more than 3% in the top ten. Findings and caveats of the study: While clones contracting from day 15 to 85 were balanced between CD4 and CD8, later expanders leaned CD4+. Most CD4+ clones that shrank were in CM and EM, while CD8+ ones turned up in EMRA.

The specimen was PBMCs or a T cell subset sorted from them (not recorded which). The clonotype originates from a man younger than 30 who had mild COVID-19 (a few samples of this study predate the infection). Cell type and time point are not known. The gene calls are TRBV5-1 and TRBJ1-1; maybe TRBD1 (6 bases). CDR3 bases: TGCGCCAGCAGCGCGACAGGAATGGAGGGGACTGAAGCTTTCTTT. This translates into CASSATGMEGTEAFF.